One sample yielded the 19 T cell receptor beta chains listed below, sequenced in a study of cytomegalovirus exposure and HLA in healthy donors. Primers for the PCR totalled 60 Vbeta and 13 Jbeta. Measured with immunoSEQ multiplex PCR; TCRdb has only the in-frame clones, and not every one. Found here are some 170,000 clones, approximately 70% of them singletons; the top ten hold 2% to 2.5%. Sequenced material: PBMCs. Receptors originate from a human donor in good health.

This chain joins TRBV11-2 and TRBJ1-6, with TRBD1 matching 7 bases. Trimming cost V 4 bases and J 0 bases; bases outside gene matches: 0. This CDR3 is built from 15 residues. Germline V gene data show CDR1 as SGHAT and CDR2 as FQNNGV. This CDR3 is CASSYRGSYNSPLHF. CDR3 nucleotides: TGTGCCAGCAGCTACAGGGGCTCCTATAATTCACCCCTCCACTTT.

This clone has only a few counts. The CDR3 is CASSYASGGAADTQYF. The CDR3, as DNA: TGTGCCAGCAGTTACGCTAGCGGGGGGGCCGCAGATACGCAGTATTTT. The genes are TRBV6-5 and TRBJ2-3; TRBD2 matches at 12 bases. V dropped 2 bases and J dropped 4; count of bases not matched to a gene: 4. The germline V gene encodes CDR1 MNHEY and CDR2 SVGAGI. The CDR3 runs 16 residues.

This CDR3 reads CASSAGETQYF. CDR3 DNA sequence: TGCGCCAGCAGCGCAGGGGAGACCCAGTACTTC. This sequence joins TRBV5-1 and TRBJ2-5; D possibly corresponds to TRBD1 (5 bases). Germline loops: CDR1 SGHRS, CDR2 YFSETQ. The germline V and J ends were trimmed by 4 bases and 5 bases, with 6 bases remaining between them. The CDR3 spans 11 residues. Filled out from reference TRBV5-1 and TRBJ2-5, the complete variable domain reads KAGVTQTPRYLIKTRGQQVTLSCSPISGHRSVSWYQQTPGQGLQFLFEYFSETQRNKGNFPGRFSGRQFSNSRSEMNVSTLELGDSALYLCASSAGETQYFGPGTRLLVL.

This chain links TRBV30 with TRBJ1-1; D is perhaps TRBD1 (6 bases). Trimming shortened V by 3 bases and J by 9 bases, and 20 bases separated the two germline ends. CDR3 size: 14 residues. CDR1 is GTSNPN, CDR2 SVGIG, per germline (reference sequence). CDR3 sequence (DNA): TGTGCCTGGAGCCGACTAACCAGGGGCAGCCAAGCTTTCTTT. It translates to CAWSRLTRGSQAFF.

The genes are TRBV10-3 and TRBJ1-1; TRBD1 might be the D (5 bases). In germline, CDR1 is ENHRY, CDR2 SYGVKD. This CDR3 is built from 14 residues. Trimming removed 0 bases at V and 3 bases at J, with 8 bases between. The CDR3 coding sequence is TGTGCCATCAGTGAGTCGGTGGGGCACACTGAAGCTTTCTTT. Translation: CAISESVGHTEAFF.

The rearrangement uses TRBV7-2 and TRBJ1-2; 11 bases agree with TRBD1. CDR1 SGHTA and CDR2 FQGNSA come from the germline V gene. The ends lost 5 bases at V and 5 bases at J; junction bases unmatched: 10. There are 16 residues in the CDR3. The CDR3 is CASSKRTGGSSYGYTF. CDR3 sequence (DNA): TGTGCCAGCAGCAAAAGGACAGGGGGCTCTTCATATGGCTACACCTTC.

This clone was recorded a few times. The V call is TRBV18, the J call TRBJ1-5; TRBD1 is a possible D gene (5 bases). Germline loops: CDR1 KGHSH, CDR2 LQKENI. This CDR3 contains 18 residues. V gave up 5 bases and J gave up 2 bases, with 22 bases separating them. The CDR3 is CASSAGLLARAGNQPQHF. DNA for the CDR3: TGTGCCAGCTCAGCGGGACTCTTAGCGAGGGCCGGCAATCAGCCCCAGCATTTT. Variable domain in full (rest from reference TRBV18 and TRBJ1-5): NAGVMQNPRHLVRRRGQEARLRCSPMKGHSHVYWYRQLPEEGLKFMVYLQKENIIDESGMPKERFSAEFPKEGPSILRIQQVVRGDSAAYFCASSAGLLARAGNQPQHFGDGTRLSIL.

This chain links TRBV5-1 with TRBJ1-3; D perhaps matches TRBD1 (6 bases). CDR3 length: 15 residues. CDR1 and CDR2 (germline): SGHRS, YFSETQ. The ends were cut back, 6 bases at V and 4 bases at J, with 17 bases in the middle. In DNA form, the CDR3 reads TGCGCCAGCACCGCCACAGGGCCCCCCGGAAACACCATATATTTT. This translates into CASTATGPPGNTIYF.

This rearrangement joins TRBV5-1 to TRBJ1-4; 9 positions match TRBD1. CDR3 size: 15 residues. The germline CDR1 and CDR2 sequences are SGHRS and YFSETQ. V gave up 3 bases and J gave up 5 bases; unmatched junction bases: 5. CDR3 DNA: TGCGCCAGCAGCTACGGGACAGGGACCAATGAAAAACTGTTTTTT. It translates to CASSYGTGTNEKLFF.

This chain uses TRBV7-6 with TRBJ2-1; TRBD2 aligns across 14 bases. The CDR3 totals 17 residues. Germline V gives CDR1 SGHVS, CDR2 FNYEAQ. With V trimmed by 5 bases and J by 7 bases, 10 bases remained unmatched. The CDR3 sequence: CASSARLAGGVGNEQFF. CDR3 coding DNA: TGTGCCAGCAGCGCCCGACTAGCGGGGGGGGTGGGGAATGAGCAGTTCTTC.

This chain uses TRBV5-1 with TRBJ2-3; 9 positions agree with TRBD1. The CDR3 consists of 15 residues. CDR1 is SGHRS, CDR2 YFSETQ, per germline. Germline trimming cut 1 base from V and 3 bases from J; bases unmatched to any gene: 3. CDR3 sequence reads: CASSLTGGQTDTQYF. In nucleotides, the CDR3 is TGCGCCAGCAGCTTGACAGGGGGCCAAACAGATACGCAGTATTTT.

The chain carries TRBV5-6 and TRBJ2-7, with 8 bases identical to TRBD1. The CDR3 extends over 14 amino acids. Germline CDR1 and CDR2: SGHDT and YYEEEE. The J segment lost 2 bases and the V segment lost 3 bases, leaving 4 bases of the junction unmatched. The CDR3 loop is CASSSGQVTYEQYF. Here the CDR3 DNA reads TGTGCCAGCAGCTCGGGACAGGTAACCTACGAGCAGTACTTC.

The chain couples TRBV29-1 to TRBJ1-2; 8 bases fit TRBD1. The length of the CDR3 is 12 residues. Germline CDR1 reads SQVTM; CDR2 reads ANQGSEA. The V and J ends lost 5 bases and 7 bases, in that order; junction bases with no gene match: 6. CDR3: CSVSGQGRGYTF. In nucleotides, the CDR3 is TGCAGCGTTAGTGGACAGGGTCGTGGCTACACCTTC.

This chain uses TRBV18 with TRBJ1-1; 10 bases fit TRBD1. Germline CDR1 and CDR2: KGHSH and LQKENI. This CDR3 spans 16 amino acids. V lost 5 bases to trimming and J lost 5 bases; unmatched junction nucleotides: 11. CDR3 loop: CASSKGQGVGETEAFF. In DNA, the CDR3 is TGTGCCAGCTCAAAAGGACAGGGGGTCGGAGAGACTGAAGCTTTCTTT.

The rearrangement links TRBV5-1 to TRBJ2-7; D might be TRBD2 (6 bases). Germline CDR1 is SGHRS and CDR2 is YFSETQ. The CDR3 contains 16 residues. Trimming stripped 0 bases from V and 4 bases from J, with 17 bases between. The CDR3 coding sequence is TGCGCCAGCAGCTTGGAGGTGGCTAGCGCCCCGTACGAGCAGTACTTC. Protein sequence: CASSLEVASAPYEQYF.

The chain couples TRBV27 to TRBJ1-2; D gene unclear. V was clipped by 3 bases and J by 3 bases, with 14 bases between them. The CDR3 is 15 residues long. Germline CDR1 MNHEY, CDR2 SMNVEV (reference sequence). The DNA for the CDR3 is TGTGCCAGCAGTTTTTTGGTTGGCGGGGACTATGGCTACACCTTC. Residues: CASSFLVGGDYGYTF.

In its sample, this clone was seen a few times. J is TRBJ1-5 and V is TRBV19; D remains ambiguous. V lost 5 bases, J lost 1 base, and 18 bases lay in between. The CDR3 runs 17 residues. Germline CDR1 LNHDA, CDR2 SQIVND (reference sequence). In nucleotides, the CDR3 is TGTGCCAGTAGTCTTCTACCGTGGGGAGTAAGCAATCAGCCCCAGCATTTT. Encoded protein: CASSLLPWGVSNQPQHF.

This chain joins TRBV4-1 and TRBJ1-4; 9 nucleotides agree with TRBD1. CDR1 is MGHRA and CDR2 is YSYEKL in the germline V gene. Germline trimming cut 5 bases from V and 8 bases from J; bases unmatched to any gene: 9. The CDR3 is made up of 15 amino acids. The CDR3 reads CASSKSRTGDEKLFF. Here the CDR3 DNA reads TGCGCCAGCAGCAAATCCCGGACAGGGGACGAAAAACTGTTTTTT.

This chain joins TRBV7-3 and TRBJ1-2; D call uncertain. Germline V CDR1 and CDR2: SGHTA, FQGTGA. The V and J ends lost 3 bases and 8 bases respectively, with 16 bases between them. This CDR3 is 14 amino acids long. The CDR3 sequence is CASSLPRPGYGYTF. The CDR3 DNA reads as TGTGCCAGCAGCTTGCCACGTCCGGGGTACGGCTACACCTTC.